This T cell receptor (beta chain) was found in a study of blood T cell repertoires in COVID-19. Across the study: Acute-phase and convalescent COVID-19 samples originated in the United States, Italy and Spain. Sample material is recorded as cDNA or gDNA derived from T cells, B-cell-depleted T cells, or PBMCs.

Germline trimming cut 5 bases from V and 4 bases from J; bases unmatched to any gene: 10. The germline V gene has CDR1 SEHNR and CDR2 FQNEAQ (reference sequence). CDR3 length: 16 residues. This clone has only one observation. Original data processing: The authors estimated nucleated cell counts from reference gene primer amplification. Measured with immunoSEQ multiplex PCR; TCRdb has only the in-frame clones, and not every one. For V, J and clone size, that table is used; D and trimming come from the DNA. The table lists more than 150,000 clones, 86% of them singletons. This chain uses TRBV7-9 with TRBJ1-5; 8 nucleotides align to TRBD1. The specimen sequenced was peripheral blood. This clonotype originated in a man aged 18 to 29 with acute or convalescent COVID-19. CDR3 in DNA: TGTGCCAGCAGCCCGACCGGACAGGGATTAAATCAGCCCCAGCATTTT. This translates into CASSPTGQGLNQPQHF.